This TCR beta chain is from a study of blood T cell repertoires in COVID-19. As for the study in general: The United States, Italy and Spain provided the acute and convalescent COVID-19 samples. Sources were T cells, B-cell-depleted T cells, or PBMCs; the material itself was cDNA or gDNA.

The V end was cut by 7 bases, the J end by 0 bases, with 17 bases between. In germline, CDR1 is SGHKS, CDR2 YYEKEE (reference sequence). The CDR3 totals 16 residues. The authors' processing: Reference gene primer amplification yielded estimated nucleated cell counts. The data were produced by immunoSEQ multiplex PCR, yet TCRdb's version contains in-frame clones alone and is incomplete. The V and J calls and clone size were taken over from that table, and D and trimming were inferred from the DNA. The sample includes tens of thousands of clones, around 88% seen only once; the top ten take roughly 5%. The clonotype comes from an elderly woman with acute or convalescent COVID-19. The chain joins TRBV5-5 to TRBJ1-3; no definite D call. The sequenced material came from peripheral blood. The CDR3 nucleotides are TGTGCCAGCCGAACCGACGGGGTCCTCTCTGGAAACACCATATATTTT. This translates into CASRTDGVLSGNTIYF.